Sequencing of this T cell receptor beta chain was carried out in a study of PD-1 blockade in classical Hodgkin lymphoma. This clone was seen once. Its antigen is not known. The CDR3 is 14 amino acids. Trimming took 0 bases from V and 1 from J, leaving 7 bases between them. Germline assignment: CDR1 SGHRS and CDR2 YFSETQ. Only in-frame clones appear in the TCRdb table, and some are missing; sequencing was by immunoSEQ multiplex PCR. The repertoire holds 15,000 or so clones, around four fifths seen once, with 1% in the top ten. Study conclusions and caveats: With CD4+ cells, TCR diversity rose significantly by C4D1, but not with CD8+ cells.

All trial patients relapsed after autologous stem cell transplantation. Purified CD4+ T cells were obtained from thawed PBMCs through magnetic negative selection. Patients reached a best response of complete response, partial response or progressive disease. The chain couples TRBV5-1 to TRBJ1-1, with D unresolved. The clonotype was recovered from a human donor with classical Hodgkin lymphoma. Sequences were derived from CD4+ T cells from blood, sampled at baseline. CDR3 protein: CASSLAPENTEAFF. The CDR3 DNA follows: TGCGCCAGCAGCTTGGCCCCGGAGAACACTGAAGCTTTCTTT.